Presented here are 26 T cell receptor beta chains from one specimen sequenced in a study of T cell responses to AZD1222 COVID-19 vaccine. The assay was immunoSEQ multiplex PCR, and TCRdb's table has in-frame clones only and misses some. The table lists roughly 120,000 clones, about 88% of them singletons. This material consisted of peripheral blood, taken on day 0 of AZD1222 vaccination. The receptor set was obtained from an adult in good health.

The chain joins TRBV3-1 (or the pseudogene TRBV3-2) to TRBJ1-1, with D maybe TRBD1 (6 bases). Germline CDR1 and CDR2: LGHDT and YNNKEL (reference sequence). Trimming cost V 0 bases and J 0 bases, with 11 bases left between them. The CDR3 spans 16 residues. The CDR3 here is CASSQDLGQMNTEAFF. The CDR3 DNA reads TGTGCCAGCAGCCAAGACCTCGGACAGATGAACACTGAAGCTTTCTTT.

The chain uses TRBV5-1 and TRBJ2-1; D unclear. The V and J ends lost 0 bases and 5 bases respectively, with 6 bases between them. The CDR3 is made up of 13 amino acids. Germline values: CDR1 SGHRS, CDR2 YFSETQ. The CDR3 here is CASSLGNDNEQFF. The CDR3 bases are TGCGCCAGCAGCTTGGGGAACGACAATGAGCAGTTCTTC. The full variable domain, with the rest looked up from reference TRBV5-1 and TRBJ2-1, is KAGVTQTPRYLIKTRGQQVTLSCSPISGHRSVSWYQQTPGQGLQFLFEYFSETQRNKGNFPGRFSGRQFSNSRSEMNVSTLELGDSALYLCASSLGNDNEQFFGPGTRLTVL.

The J gene is TRBJ1-2, the V gene TRBV15; no reliable D call. V lost 0 bases and J lost 5, with 13 bases in between. Germline values: CDR1 LNHNV, CDR2 YYDKDF (reference sequence). The CDR3 consists of 15 residues. The CDR3, as DNA: TGTGCCACCAGCAGAGAGGTTGGGCAAAGATATGGCTACACCTTC. This translates into CATSREVGQRYGYTF.

The rearrangement links TRBV13 to TRBJ2-5; the match to TRBD1 covers 7 bases. The CDR3 is 15 residues long. With 5 bases clipped from V and 5 bases from J, the junction kept 11 bases outside the gene matches. The germline gives CDR1 PRHDT, CDR2 FYEKMQ (reference sequence). In DNA form, the CDR3 reads TGTGCCAGCAGCCATAAGACAGGGTATGGGGAGACCCAGTACTTC. Its translation is CASSHKTGYGETQYF.

This clone has only one observation. The chain couples TRBV4-1 to TRBJ2-3; TRBD1 might be the D (5 bases). This CDR3 contains 17 residues. Trimming shortened V by 3 bases and J by 0 bases, and 16 bases separated the two germline ends. Germline V gives CDR1 MGHRA, CDR2 YSYEKL. DNA of the CDR3: TGCGCCAGCAGCCACCCAGACAGTGCCTCTAGCACAGATACGCAGTATTTT. Protein: CASSHPDSASSTDTQYF.

This sequence joins TRBV19 and TRBJ2-1; 10 bases match TRBD1. The junction had 14 bases not matched to a gene; V was cut back by 9 bases and J by 6 bases. The CDR3 runs 16 residues. Germline CDR1 and CDR2: LNHDA and SQIVND (reference sequence). The CDR3: CASTGGSGTGVNEQFF. CDR3 bases: TGTGCCAGCACAGGAGGGTCCGGGACAGGGGTCAATGAGCAGTTCTTC.

The chain carries TRBV30 and TRBJ2-1; maybe TRBD1 (6 bases). Trimming removed 2 bases at V and 6 bases at J, with 8 bases between. Germline V gene lookup returns CDR1 GTSNPN and CDR2 SVGIG (reference sequence). This CDR3 contains 12 residues. The CDR3 sequence: CAWSRGGNEQFF. The CDR3 DNA is TGTGCCTGGAGTAGAGGGGGCAATGAGCAGTTCTTC.

This clone was seen a few times. The V and J genes are TRBV3-1 (or the pseudogene TRBV3-2) and TRBJ1-6; possibly TRBD1 for D (5 bases). This CDR3 spans 15 amino acids. In germline, CDR1 is LGHDT, CDR2 YNNKEL (reference sequence). V lost 0 bases to trimming and J lost 9 bases, with 12 bases between them. The chain's CDR3 is CASSQDHRTTSPLHF. In DNA, the CDR3 is TGTGCCAGCAGCCAAGATCACAGGACCACTTCACCCCTCCACTTT.

This clone has a handful of counts. The genes are TRBV19 and TRBJ1-1, with 9 bases aligning to TRBD1. V gave up 5 bases and J gave up 4 bases; unmatched junction bases: 8. This CDR3 has 15 residues. Germline lookup yields CDR1 LNHDA and CDR2 SQIVND (reference sequence). Here the CDR3 reads CASSARTGEGTEAFF. CDR3 coding DNA: TGTGCCAGTAGTGCTCGGACAGGGGAAGGCACTGAAGCTTTCTTT.

V gene TRBV7-8 combines with J gene TRBJ2-3; D is unresolved. This CDR3 spans 12 amino acids. With 7 bases removed from V and 6 bases from J, the gap between germline ends came to 11 bases. Germline V gene sequence: CDR1 SGHVS, CDR2 FQNEAQ. This CDR3 reads CASTSGTDTQYF. CDR3 coding DNA: TGTGCCAGCACATCCGGAACGGATACGCAGTATTTT.

This sequence joins TRBV3-1 (or the pseudogene TRBV3-2) and TRBJ1-3; TRBD1 is a possible D gene (6 bases). The CDR3 runs 17 residues. CDR1 is LGHDT and CDR2 is YNNKEL in the germline V gene (reference sequence). The V gene lost 0 bases and the J gene lost 0 bases, with 12 bases spanning the gap. This CDR3 is CASSQDIGGGSGNTIYF. CDR3 bases: TGTGCCAGCAGCCAAGATATTGGAGGGGGCTCTGGAAACACCATATATTTT.

The chain uses TRBV5-1 and TRBJ2-1; TRBD2 agrees at 7 bases. Germline assignment: CDR1 SGHRS and CDR2 YFSETQ. This CDR3 is 16 amino acids long. V gave up 0 bases and J gave up 2 bases; unmatched junction bases: 5. The CDR3 is CASSLGTSMAYNEQFF. The CDR3 DNA is TGCGCCAGCAGCTTGGGGACTAGTATGGCCTACAATGAGCAGTTCTTC.

The V call is TRBV5-1, the J call TRBJ1-4; D may be TRBD1 (5 bases). The CDR3 extends over 14 amino acids. Per germline, CDR1 SGHRS and CDR2 YFSETQ. The V end was cut by 0 bases, the J end by 8 bases, with 11 bases between. Here the CDR3 reads CASSLAGGREKLFF. The CDR3 DNA reads as TGCGCCAGCAGCTTGGCCGGGGGACGAGAAAAACTGTTTTTT.

This clone came up once. The chain couples TRBV5-4 to TRBJ1-1; no reliable D call. With 2 bases removed from V and 1 base from J, the gap between germline ends came to 6 bases. Germline lookup yields CDR1 SGHNT and CDR2 YYREEE (reference sequence). CDR3 length equals 13 residues. CDR3 nucleotide sequence: TGTGCCAGCAGCTTACGGACGAACACTGAAGCTTTCTTT. Translation gives CASSLRTNTEAFF.

V gene TRBV18 combines with J gene TRBJ1-6; unclear D gene. The germline V and J ends were trimmed by 3 bases and 0 bases, with 9 bases remaining between them. The CDR3 covers 16 residues. Germline V gives CDR1 KGHSH, CDR2 LQKENI. CDR3 protein: CASSPGTSSYNSPLHF. CDR3 DNA sequence: TGTGCCAGCTCACCGGGAACGAGCTCCTATAATTCACCCCTCCACTTT.

J is TRBJ1-5 and V is TRBV19; D gene unclear. The CDR3 totals 13 residues. CDR1 is LNHDA and CDR2 is SQIVND in the germline V gene (reference sequence). V lost 4 bases and J lost 5, with 9 bases in between. The chain's CDR3 is CASSSYLDQPQHF. DNA of the CDR3: TGTGCCAGTAGTAGTTACCTGGATCAGCCCCAGCATTTT. Full variable domain (remainder filled in from reference TRBV19 and TRBJ1-5): DGGITQSPKYLFRKEGQNVTLSCEQNLNHDAMYWYRQDPGQGLRLIYYSQIVNDFQKGDIAEGYSVSREKKESFPLTVTSAQKNPTAFYLCASSSYLDQPQHFGDGTRLSIL.

The rearrangement uses TRBV3-1 (or the pseudogene TRBV3-2) and TRBJ1-1; 9 bases are a match to TRBD1. The CDR3 has 18 residues. Germline trimming cut 0 bases from V and 0 bases from J; bases unmatched to any gene: 8. Germline V lookup: CDR1 LGHDT, CDR2 YNNKEL (reference sequence). CDR3 loop: CASSQDVPGQGLNTEAFF. For the CDR3, the DNA is TGTGCCAGCAGCCAAGATGTCCCGGGACAGGGATTGAACACTGAAGCTTTCTTT.

The chain recombines TRBV19 with TRBJ1-5; D is ambiguous. V was clipped by 3 bases and J by 2 bases, with 8 bases between them. CDR1 and CDR2 from the germline V gene are LNHDA and SQIVND (reference sequence). The CDR3 covers 14 residues. The CDR3: CASSIPLGNQPQHF. CDR3 nucleotide sequence: TGTGCCAGTAGTATTCCCCTTGGCAATCAGCCCCAGCATTTT. The whole variable domain, filled in from reference TRBV19 and TRBJ1-5, reads DGGITQSPKYLFRKEGQNVTLSCEQNLNHDAMYWYRQDPGQGLRLIYYSQIVNDFQKGDIAEGYSVSREKKESFPLTVTSAQKNPTAFYLCASSIPLGNQPQHFGDGTRLSIL.

The rearrangement links TRBV7-2 to TRBJ1-4, with D possibly being TRBD1 (6 bases). V was cut by 5 bases and J by 4 bases, with 14 bases left in between. Germline lookup yields CDR1 SGHTA and CDR2 FQGNSA. This CDR3 is 15 amino acids long. The CDR3 spells CASSLQTGVNEKLFF. DNA of the CDR3: TGTGCCAGCAGCCTCCAGACAGGAGTTAATGAAAAACTGTTTTTT.

The sample holds a few counts of this clone. This chain links TRBV14 with TRBJ1-3; no firm D call. Trimming took off 6 bases at V and 0 bases at J, with 9 bases between the two ends. CDR1 is SGHDN, CDR2 FVKESK, per germline. This CDR3 is 14 amino acids long. CDR3 bases: TGTGCCAGCAGTCAGGTTTACTCTGGAAACACCATATATTTT. Its translation is CASSQVYSGNTIYF.

The chain employs TRBV12-5 and TRBJ1-6; D gene uncertain. Trimming left V 2 bases short and J 7 bases short, with 3 bases between. Germline assignment: CDR1 LGHNT and CDR2 FRNRAP. This CDR3 is built from 12 residues. Here the CDR3 reads CASGLNNSPLHF. The DNA for the CDR3 is TGTGCTAGTGGTTTGAACAATTCACCCCTCCACTTT.

This chain connects TRBV27 to TRBJ1-5; D not certain. V lost 6 bases, J lost 1 base, and 25 bases lay in between. The V gene's germline CDR1 is MNHEY and CDR2 SMNVEV (reference sequence). The CDR3 is made up of 19 amino acids. The CDR3 DNA reads TGTGCCAGCAGGTGCGTGGGTTGCCGTTGCTTTGTCAGCAATCAGCCCCAGCATTTT. Its translation is CASRCVGCRCFVSNQPQHF.

The sample holds one count of this clone. This chain links TRBV27 with TRBJ1-5; 7 nucleotides agree with TRBD1. Germline V gene sequence: CDR1 MNHEY, CDR2 SMNVEV (reference sequence). The CDR3 totals 13 residues. With 10 bases clipped from V and 3 bases from J, the junction kept 6 bases outside the gene matches. CDR3 nucleotides: TGTGCCATCAAGGACAGGTACAATCAGCCCCAGCATTTT. The encoded protein is CAIKDRYNQPQHF.

In this sample, this clone turned up once. The J gene is TRBJ1-1, the V gene TRBV29-1; D is undetermined. This CDR3 contains 14 residues. V was cut by 4 bases and J by 4 bases, with 16 bases left in between. Germline V gene data show CDR1 as SQVTM and CDR2 as ANQGSEA. The CDR3 region is CSVAEYIPPTEAFF. The CDR3 coding sequence is TGCAGCGTTGCAGAGTACATCCCCCCCACTGAAGCTTTCTTT.

The chain combines TRBV25-1 with TRBJ2-7; 7 bases are shared with TRBD1. CDR1 MGHDK and CDR2 SYGVNS come from the germline V gene. The CDR3 extends over 16 amino acids. Germline trimming cut 5 bases from V and 1 base from J; bases unmatched to any gene: 11. CDR3 protein: CASSTQGQAKSYEQYF. The CDR3 DNA reads TGTGCCAGCAGTACCCAAGGACAGGCGAAATCCTACGAGCAGTACTTC.

This clone came up a few times. This sequence joins TRBV29-1 and TRBJ2-7, with TRBD1 matching over 10 bases. The CDR3 loop spans 12 amino acids. Germline loops: CDR1 SQVTM, CDR2 ANQGSEA. V trimming: 7 bases; J trimming: 4 bases; junction bases outside the gene matches: 4. The CDR3 is CSAGQGGYEQYF. DNA for the CDR3: TGCAGCGCCGGACAGGGGGGGTACGAGCAGTACTTC.